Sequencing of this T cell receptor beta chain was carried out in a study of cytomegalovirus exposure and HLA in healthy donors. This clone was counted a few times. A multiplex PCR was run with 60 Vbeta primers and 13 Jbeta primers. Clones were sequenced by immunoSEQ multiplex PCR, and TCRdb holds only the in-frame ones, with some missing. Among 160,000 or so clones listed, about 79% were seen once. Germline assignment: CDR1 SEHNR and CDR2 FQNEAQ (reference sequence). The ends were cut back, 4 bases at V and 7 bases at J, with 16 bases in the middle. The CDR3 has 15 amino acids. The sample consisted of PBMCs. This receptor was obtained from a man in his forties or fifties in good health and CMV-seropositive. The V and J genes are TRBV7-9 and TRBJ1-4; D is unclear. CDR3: CASSSQRDGFEKLFF. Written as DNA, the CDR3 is TGTGCCAGCAGCTCCCAGCGGGATGGTTTTGAAAAACTGTTTTTT. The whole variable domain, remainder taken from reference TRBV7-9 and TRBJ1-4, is DTGVSQNPRHKITKRGQNVTFRCDPISEHNRLYWYRQTLGQGPEFLTYFQNEAQLEKSRLLSDRFSAERPKGSFSTLEIQRTEQGDSAMYLCASSSQRDGFEKLFFGSGTQLSVL.